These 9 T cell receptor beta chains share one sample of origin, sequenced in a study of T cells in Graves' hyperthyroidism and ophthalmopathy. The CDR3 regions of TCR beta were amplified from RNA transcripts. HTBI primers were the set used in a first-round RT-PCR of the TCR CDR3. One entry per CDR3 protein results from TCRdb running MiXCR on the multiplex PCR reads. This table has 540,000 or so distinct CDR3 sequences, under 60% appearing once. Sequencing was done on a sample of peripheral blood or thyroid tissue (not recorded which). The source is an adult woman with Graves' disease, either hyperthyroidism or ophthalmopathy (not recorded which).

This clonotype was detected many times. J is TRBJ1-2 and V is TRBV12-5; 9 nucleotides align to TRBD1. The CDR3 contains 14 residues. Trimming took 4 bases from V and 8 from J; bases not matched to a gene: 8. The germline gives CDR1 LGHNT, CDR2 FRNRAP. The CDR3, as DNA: TGTGCTAGTGGTTCGGCCGGGACAGGGAAGGGCTACACCTTC. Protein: CASGSAGTGKGYTF.

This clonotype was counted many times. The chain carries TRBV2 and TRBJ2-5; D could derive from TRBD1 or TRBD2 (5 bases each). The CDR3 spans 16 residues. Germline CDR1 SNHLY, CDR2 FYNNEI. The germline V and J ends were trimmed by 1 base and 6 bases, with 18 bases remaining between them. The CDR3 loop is CASSEGGAGTGQTQYF. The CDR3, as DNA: TGTGCCAGCAGTGAAGGAGGGGCAGGGACCGGGCAGACCCAGTACTTC.

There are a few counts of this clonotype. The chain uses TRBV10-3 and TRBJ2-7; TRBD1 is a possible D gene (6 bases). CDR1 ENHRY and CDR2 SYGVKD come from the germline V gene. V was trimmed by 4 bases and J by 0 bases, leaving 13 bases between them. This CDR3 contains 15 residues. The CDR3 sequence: CAISARTQGSYEQYF. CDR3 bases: TGTGCCATCAGTGCCCGAACACAGGGCTCCTACGAGCAGTACTTC.

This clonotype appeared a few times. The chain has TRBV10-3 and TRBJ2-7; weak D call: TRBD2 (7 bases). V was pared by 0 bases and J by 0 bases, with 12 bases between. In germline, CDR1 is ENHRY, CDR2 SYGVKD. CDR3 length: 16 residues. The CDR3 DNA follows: TGTGCCATCAGTGAGTCGAGGGGGAGGGCCTCCTACGAGCAGTACTTC. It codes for CAISESRGRASYEQYF.

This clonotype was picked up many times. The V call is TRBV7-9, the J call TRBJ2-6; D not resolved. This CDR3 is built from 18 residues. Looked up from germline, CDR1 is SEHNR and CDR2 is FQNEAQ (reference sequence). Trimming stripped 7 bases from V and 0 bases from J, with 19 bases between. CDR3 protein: CASTNGSILLSGANVLTF. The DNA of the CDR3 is TGTGCCAGCACCAATGGATCAATCCTCCTCTCTGGGGCCAACGTCCTGACTTTC.

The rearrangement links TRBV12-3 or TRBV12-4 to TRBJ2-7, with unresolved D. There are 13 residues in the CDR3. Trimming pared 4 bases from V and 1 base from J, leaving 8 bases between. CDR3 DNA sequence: TGTGCCAGCAGTTCTTGGCAGTCCTACGAGCAGTACTTC. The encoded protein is CASSSWQSYEQYF.

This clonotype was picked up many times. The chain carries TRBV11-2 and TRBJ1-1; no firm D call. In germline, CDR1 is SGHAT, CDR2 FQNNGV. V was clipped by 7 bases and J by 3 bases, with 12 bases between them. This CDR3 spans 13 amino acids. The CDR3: CASTNWEDTEAFF. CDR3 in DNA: TGTGCCAGCACCAATTGGGAGGACACTGAAGCTTTCTTT.

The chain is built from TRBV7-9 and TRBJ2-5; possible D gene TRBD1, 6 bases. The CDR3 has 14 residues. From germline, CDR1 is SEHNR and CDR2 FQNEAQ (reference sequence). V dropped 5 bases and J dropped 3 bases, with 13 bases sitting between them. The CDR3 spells CASSRPGHEETQYF. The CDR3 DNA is TGTGCCAGCAGCCGACCGGGACACGAAGAGACCCAGTACTTC.

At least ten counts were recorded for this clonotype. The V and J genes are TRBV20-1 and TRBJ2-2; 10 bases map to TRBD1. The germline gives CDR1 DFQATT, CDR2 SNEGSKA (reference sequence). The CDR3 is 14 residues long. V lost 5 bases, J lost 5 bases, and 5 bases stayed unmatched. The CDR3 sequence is CSACGQGGTGELFF. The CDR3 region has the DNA TGCAGTGCTTGTGGACAGGGGGGAACCGGGGAGCTGTTTTTT.